Presented here are 22 T cell receptor beta chains from one specimen sequenced in a study of shared clonotypes between healthy human individuals. Profiling relied on immunoSEQ multiplex PCR, and the TCRdb table lists in-frame clones only, not all of them. The table shows about 2.1 million clones, with approximately 92% occurring only once. CD45RO-negative CD8 cells positively selected for CCR7 made up the naive population, which excluded terminally differentiated effector memory CD45RA+ cells. The sample comprised naive CD8+ T cells from PBMCs. These receptors came from a man younger than 35 in good health. Some clones in this sample may be carry-over from other donors' samples.

This chain uses TRBV11-2 with TRBJ2-1; D may match TRBD1 or TRBD2 (6 bases each). Germline V gene lookup returns CDR1 SGHAT and CDR2 FQNNGV. CDR3 length: 17 amino acids. The germline V and J ends were trimmed by 1 base and 7 bases, with 20 bases remaining between them. CDR3 sequence reads: CASSLVSRGAPGNEQFF. The CDR3 DNA follows: TGTGCCAGCAGCTTAGTCTCTAGGGGGGCTCCGGGGAATGAGCAGTTCTTC.

A note on this clone: The identical CDR3 is also encoded by other nucleotide sequences in the sample. The chain links TRBV9 to TRBJ2-7, with a weak D call TRBD1 (6 bases). Deletions cut 0 bases from V and 1 base from J, with 8 bases between. CDR3 length: 14 amino acids. The germline V gene has CDR1 SGDLS and CDR2 YYNGEE. CDR3 amino acids: CASSVEGGSYEQYF. In nucleotides, the CDR3 is TGTGCCAGCAGCGTAGAAGGGGGTTCCTACGAGCAGTACTTC. Looking up the rest from reference TRBV9 and TRBJ2-7 gives the full variable domain: DSGVTQTPKHLITATGQRVTLRCSPRSGDLSVYWYQQSLDQGLQFLIQYYNGEERAKGNILERFSAQQFPDLHSELNLSSLELGDSALYFCASSVEGGSYEQYFGPGTRLTVT.

This clone was recorded once. The chain carries TRBV9 and TRBJ2-7; TRBD2 aligns across 8 bases. The CDR3 runs 16 residues. V was pared by 3 bases and J by 7 bases, with 15 bases of the junction left unmatched. From germline, CDR1 is SGDLS and CDR2 YYNGEE. The CDR3 region is CASSAQTSVSPWEQYF. As DNA, the CDR3 is TGTGCCAGCAGCGCACAGACTAGCGTATCACCCTGGGAGCAGTACTTC.

The chain joins TRBV13 to TRBJ2-3; tentatively, D is TRBD2 (6 bases). In germline, CDR1 is PRHDT, CDR2 FYEKMQ (reference sequence). V was cut by 4 bases and J by 0 bases, with 11 bases left in between. The CDR3 has 15 amino acids. CDR3 loop: CASSYSGLSTDTQYF. The DNA of the CDR3 is TGTGCCAGCAGCTACTCGGGACTGAGCACAGATACGCAGTATTTT.

The chain combines TRBV29-1 with TRBJ2-5; 7 nucleotides agree with TRBD1. The J call could be wrong; TRBJ2-7 is a better fit for the DNA end. Germline V gene data show CDR1 as SQVTM and CDR2 as ANQGSEA. The CDR3 runs 14 residues. The CDR3 region has the DNA TGCAGCGTCAAGGACAGGCCGTCCTCCTACGAGCAGTACTTC. Translation gives CSVKDRPSSYEQYF.

The chain uses TRBV28 and TRBJ2-2, with TRBD2 identical over 13 bases. This CDR3 is 17 amino acids long. V lost 6 bases, J lost 5 bases, and 9 bases stayed unmatched. Germline CDR1 is MDHEN and CDR2 is SYDVKM. The CDR3 DNA reads TGTGCCAGCAGACTCCGGACTAGCGGGAGAAGGACCGGGGAGCTGTTTTTT. This encodes CASRLRTSGRRTGELFF.

This chain joins TRBV2 and TRBJ1-1; 10 nucleotides agree with TRBD1. The V and J ends lost 6 bases and 4 bases, in that order; junction bases with no gene match: 8. In germline, CDR1 is SNHLY, CDR2 FYNNEI. The CDR3 has 15 amino acids. The CDR3 DNA reads as TGTGCCAGCAGCGCCGGGACAGGGGCATTCACTGAAGCTTTCTTT. Protein product: CASSAGTGAFTEAFF.

The J gene is TRBJ1-2, the V gene TRBV4-1; TRBD1 agrees at 7 bases. V dropped 2 bases and J dropped 2; count of bases not matched to a gene: 8. Germline-derived CDR1 and CDR2 are MGHRA and YSYEKL. This CDR3 comprises 16 residues. Here the CDR3 reads CASSQTTGRLNYGYTF. CDR3 DNA sequence: TGCGCCAGCAGCCAAACGACAGGGCGATTAAACTATGGCTACACCTTC.

A note on this clone: Other nucleotide sequences from this sample produce the same CDR3. The chain carries TRBV7-9 and TRBJ1-2; 7 bases are shared with TRBD1. Germline-derived CDR1 and CDR2 are SEHNR and FQNEAQ (reference sequence). J was trimmed by 6 bases and V by 3 bases; bases with no gene match: 1. The CDR3 is made up of 12 amino acids. This chain's CDR3 is CASSFTGDGYTF. The CDR3 DNA reads TGTGCCAGCAGCTTCACAGGGGATGGCTACACCTTC.

This rearrangement joins TRBV5-1 to TRBJ2-7, with 8 bases that match TRBD2. The V gene's germline CDR1 is SGHRS and CDR2 YFSETQ. This CDR3 contains 15 residues. V shed 4 bases, J shed 2 bases, and the junction held 8 bases outside the gene matches. This chain's CDR3 is CASSPGERGPYEQYF. The CDR3 nucleotides read TGCGCCAGCAGCCCAGGGGAGCGGGGGCCCTACGAGCAGTACTTC.

V is TRBV4-2 and J is TRBJ1-2; possible D gene TRBD1, 6 bases. The germline V and J ends were trimmed by 6 bases and 8 bases, with 22 bases remaining between them. The CDR3 is 15 residues long. The V gene's germline CDR1 is LGHNA and CDR2 YNFKEQ. CDR3: CASRNPNGGRGGYTF. The DNA for the CDR3 is TGTGCCAGCAGGAACCCGAATGGGGGGCGCGGAGGCTACACCTTC.

This clone was seen once. This chain connects TRBV7-9 to TRBJ2-7; 9 bases agree with TRBD2. This CDR3 spans 15 amino acids. The V segment lost 5 bases and the J segment 6 bases; nucleotides outside the gene matches: 11. Germline loops: CDR1 SEHNR, CDR2 FQNEAQ (reference sequence). CDR3 nucleotide sequence: TGTGCCAGCAGCCATTTAGCGGGAGCCAGCTTCGAGCAGTACTTC. Protein: CASSHLAGASFEQYF.

The rearrangement joins TRBV27 to TRBJ2-2, with a weak D call TRBD1 (6 bases). Germline lookup yields CDR1 MNHEY and CDR2 SMNVEV (reference sequence). The CDR3 is 16 amino acids. V lost 7 bases to trimming and J lost 2 bases, with 17 bases between them. The CDR3 here is CASTSNRDTNTGELFF. The DNA of the CDR3 is TGTGCCAGCACCTCTAACCGGGACACAAACACCGGGGAGCTGTTTTTT.

This sequence joins TRBV29-1 and TRBJ2-7; possibly TRBD1 for D (5 bases). Germline assignment: CDR1 SQVTM and CDR2 ANQGSEA. Trimming removed 5 bases at V and 5 bases at J, with 13 bases between. The CDR3 covers 12 residues. Here the CDR3 reads CSVRMGLNEQYF. CDR3 coding DNA: TGCAGCGTTCGTATGGGGCTGAACGAGCAGTACTTC.

The genes are TRBV19 and TRBJ2-1, with a tentative D call TRBD2 (6 bases). Between the trimmed V and J ends, which lost 7 bases and 9 bases, there was a span of 19 bases. The germline V gene has CDR1 LNHDA and CDR2 SQIVND (reference sequence). This CDR3 comprises 14 residues. CDR3 nucleotide sequence: TGTGCCAGTAATTTGGGCGGGGTGGAGAGTGAGCAGTTCTTC. This codes for CASNLGGVESEQFF.

The rearrangement uses TRBV29-1 and TRBJ2-1; 7 bases map to TRBD2. The CDR3 totals 15 residues. Unmatched junction bases numbered 3, after V lost 1 base and J lost 0 bases. CDR1 and CDR2 from the germline V gene are SQVTM and ANQGSEA. CDR3: CSVEGRESSYNEQFF. For the CDR3, the DNA is TGCAGCGTTGAAGGGCGGGAGAGCTCCTACAATGAGCAGTTCTTC.

In its sample, this clone was seen once. The rearrangement links TRBV19 to TRBJ2-3, with 7 positions matching TRBD2. Trimming removed 5 bases from V and 4 bases from J; junction bases left unmatched: 12. Germline CDR1 and CDR2: LNHDA and SQIVND (reference sequence). The CDR3 is 16 amino acids. The CDR3 spells CASSLSSGKVADTQYF. DNA for the CDR3: TGTGCCAGTAGTCTCTCGAGCGGGAAGGTCGCAGATACGCAGTATTTT.

This chain joins TRBV27 and TRBJ2-2; the D gene is possibly TRBD2 (6 bases). V lost 2 bases, J lost 7 bases, and 11 bases lay in between. Germline V gives CDR1 MNHEY, CDR2 SMNVEV (reference sequence). The CDR3 totals 14 residues. The CDR3 bases are TGTGCCAGCAGTTTAGGGAGGATCGGCGGGGAGCTGTTTTTT. This codes for CASSLGRIGGELFF.

The chain has TRBV4-1 and TRBJ1-1, with TRBD1 identical over 7 bases. J gave up 6 bases and V 3 bases, and 7 bases lay outside the gene matches. The CDR3 covers 14 residues. Germline V lookup: CDR1 MGHRA, CDR2 YSYEKL. The CDR3 is CASSHRNRGAEAFF. The CDR3 DNA reads TGCGCCAGCAGCCATAGGAACAGGGGCGCTGAAGCTTTCTTT.

The rearrangement joins TRBV6-1 to TRBJ2-1, with 13 bases that match TRBD2. This CDR3 is 13 amino acids long. The trim removed 7 bases at V and 10 bases at J, leaving 4 bases unmatched. Germline CDR1 MNHNS, CDR2 SASEGT. The CDR3 reads CASIGLAGVEQFF. The CDR3 DNA reads as TGTGCCAGCATTGGACTAGCGGGAGTCGAGCAGTTCTTC.

The gene calls are TRBV7-8 and TRBJ1-1, with D possibly matching TRBD1 (5 bases). This CDR3 is 16 amino acids long. Trimming cost V 0 bases and J 0 bases, with 11 bases left between them. Germline CDR1 and CDR2: SGHVS and FQNEAQ. CDR3 loop: CASSLAEEGMNTEAFF. For the CDR3, the DNA is TGTGCCAGCAGCTTAGCGGAGGAGGGGATGAACACTGAAGCTTTCTTT. The full variable domain, its missing parts supplied by reference TRBV7-8 and TRBJ1-1, is GAGVSQSPRYKVAKRGQDVALRCDPISGHVSLFWYQQALGQGPEFLTYFQNEAQLDKSGLPSDRFFAERPEGSVSTLKIQRTQQEDSAVYLCASSLAEEGMNTEAFFGQGTRLTVV.

This clone was found a few times. The J gene is TRBJ2-1, the V gene TRBV7-9, with a possible D match to TRBD1 (6 bases). CDR3 length: 15 residues. Looked up from germline, CDR1 is SEHNR and CDR2 is FQNEAQ (reference sequence). Trimming left V 8 bases short and J 2 bases short, with 16 bases between. The DNA of the CDR3 is TGTGCCAGCGGCAGGGACACCACTCCCTACAATGAGCAGTTCTTC. It specifies CASGRDTTPYNEQFF. Filled out from reference TRBV7-9 and TRBJ2-1, the complete variable domain reads DTGVSQNPRHKITKRGQNVTFRCDPISEHNRLYWYRQTLGQGPEFLTYFQNEAQLEKSRLLSDRFSAERPKGSFSTLEIQRTEQGDSAMYLCASGRDTTPYNEQFFGPGTRLTVL.